These 31 T cell receptor beta chains share one sample of origin, sequenced in a study of T-cell reconstitution after alpha-beta-depleted transplantation in children. The TCRbeta library incorporated unique molecular identifiers. One entry per CDR3 protein results from TCRdb running MiXCR on the PCR reads. The table records about 460,000 distinct CDR3 sequences, approximately 10% of them present only once. Sequenced material: PBMCs, taken before TCRalphabeta/CD19-depleted stem cell transplant. The receptors stem from a child younger than 10 with inherited bone marrow failure, due to receive a stem cell transplant.

In this sample, this clonotype turned up a few times. V gene TRBV6-6 combines with J gene TRBJ2-1; D not resolved. Germline V gene sequence: CDR1 MNHNY, CDR2 SVGAGI (reference sequence). CDR3 length: 13 amino acids. The V end was cut by 0 bases, the J end by 8 bases, with 8 bases between. DNA for the CDR3: TGTGCCAGCAGTTACTCAAACCCCGATGAGCAGTTCTTC. This sequence encodes CASSYSNPDEQFF.

This clonotype was recorded at least ten times. This chain uses TRBV5-1 with TRBJ2-1, with D possibly being TRBD2 (6 bases). V lost 0 bases to trimming and J lost 5 bases, with 12 bases between them. Germline-derived CDR1 and CDR2 are SGHRS and YFSETQ. The CDR3 is made up of 15 amino acids. The CDR3 DNA sequence: TGCGCCAGCAGCTTGGCGGTAGCTAGCGACAATGAGCAGTTCTTC. This sequence encodes CASSLAVASDNEQFF.

The sample holds many counts of this clonotype. This chain links TRBV29-1 with TRBJ1-2, with 7 nucleotides matching TRBD1. This CDR3 has 11 residues. J lost 7 bases, V lost 2 bases, and 1 base had no gene match. From germline, CDR1 is SQVTM and CDR2 ANQGSEA. CDR3 amino acids: CSVEQGGGYTF. The CDR3 region has the DNA TGCAGCGTTGAACAGGGGGGTGGCTACACCTTC.

The rearrangement links TRBV19 to TRBJ2-1; possible D gene TRBD2, 6 bases. Per germline, CDR1 LNHDA and CDR2 SQIVND (reference sequence). The CDR3 has 16 residues. Trimming took 2 bases from V and 0 from J, leaving 11 bases between them. The CDR3 is CASSIRGGTSYNEQFF. CDR3 DNA sequence: TGTGCCAGTAGTATACGGGGCGGGACCTCCTACAATGAGCAGTTCTTC. The full variable domain, rest sourced from reference TRBV19 and TRBJ2-1, is DGGITQSPKYLFRKEGQNVTLSCEQNLNHDAMYWYRQDPGQGLRLIYYSQIVNDFQKGDIAEGYSVSREKKESFPLTVTSAQKNPTAFYLCASSIRGGTSYNEQFFGPGTRLTVL.

This clonotype was counted at least ten times. CDR3 loop: CASSYSSGLDGYTF. Written as DNA, the CDR3 is TGTGCCAGCAGTTACTCTTCAGGGCTCGATGGCTACACCTTC. This sequence joins TRBV6-5 and TRBJ1-2; maybe TRBD1 (5 bases). Germline assignment: CDR1 MNHEY and CDR2 SVGAGI. The CDR3 extends over 14 amino acids. Trimming shortened V by 0 bases and J by 6 bases, and 11 bases separated the two germline ends.

This clonotype was observed at least ten times. V and J are TRBV20-1 and TRBJ2-1; 9 positions agree with TRBD2. Unmatched junction bases numbered 7, after V lost 5 bases and J lost 8 bases. This CDR3 region has 13 residues. The germline V gene has CDR1 DFQATT and CDR2 SNEGSKA (reference sequence). The CDR3 reads CSALAGGPYEQFF. As DNA, the CDR3 is TGCAGTGCTCTGGCGGGAGGGCCCTATGAGCAGTTCTTC.

Many counts were recorded for this clonotype. The chain uses TRBV5-6 and TRBJ1-2; 7 bases are a match to TRBD1. The CDR3 extends over 15 amino acids. The ends lost 0 bases at V and 5 bases at J; junction bases unmatched: 7. In germline, CDR1 is SGHDT, CDR2 YYEEEE. The CDR3 nucleotides are TGTGCCAGCAGCTTGGTTAGGGGGACAGCTTATGGCTACACCTTC. Residues: CASSLVRGTAYGYTF.

In its sample, this clonotype was seen a few times. The chain recombines TRBV18 with TRBJ2-2; 12 nucleotides line up with TRBD2. This CDR3 contains 17 residues. Unmatched junction bases numbered 9, after V lost 3 bases and J lost 7 bases. Germline V CDR1 and CDR2: KGHSH, LQKENI. CDR3 DNA sequence: TGTGCCAGCTCACCGTCGACTAGCGGGAGTGTTGTCGGGGAGCTGTTTTTT. Encoded protein: CASSPSTSGSVVGELFF.

This clonotype was detected ten times or more. The chain combines TRBV20-1 with TRBJ2-7; D might be TRBD2 (6 bases). Germline lookup yields CDR1 DFQATT and CDR2 SNEGSKA (reference sequence). Between the trimmed V and J ends, which lost 0 bases and 0 bases, there was a span of 18 bases. This CDR3 contains 17 residues. CDR3: CSARDVPRDGSSYEQYF. The CDR3 DNA sequence: TGCAGTGCTAGAGACGTTCCTAGGGACGGGAGCTCCTACGAGCAGTACTTC.

This clonotype occurred many times. Written as DNA, the CDR3 is TGTGCCAGCGGGGGGACAGAGGAGTCCTCCGATTGGGAAAAACTGTTTTTT. It yields the protein CASGGTEESSDWEKLFF. The chain employs TRBV6-1 and TRBJ1-4; 7 nucleotides agree with TRBD1. The CDR3 extends over 17 amino acids. Germline-derived CDR1 and CDR2 are MNHNS and SASEGT. The V and J ends lost 8 bases and 8 bases, in that order; junction bases with no gene match: 20.

About this clonotype: Given a much more abundant clone one base away, this may be a read error. The rearrangement joins TRBV20-1 to TRBJ2-3, with TRBD2 identical over 10 bases. The CDR3 has 17 amino acids. Germline loops: CDR1 DFQATT, CDR2 SNEGSKA (reference sequence). CDR3 region: CSAREPSGSWSTDTPYF. The CDR3 DNA reads as TGCAGTGCTAGAGAACCTAGCGGGAGTTGGAGCACAGATACGCCGTATTTT.

The table lists this clonotype with many counts. The V and J genes are TRBV29-1 and TRBJ1-1; 9 bases map to TRBD1. This CDR3 is built from 13 residues. J lost 3 bases, V lost 3 bases, and 2 bases had no gene match. Germline loops: CDR1 SQVTM, CDR2 ANQGSEA. CDR3 region: CSVDRQGDTEAFF. As DNA, the CDR3 is TGCAGCGTTGATCGACAGGGGGACACTGAAGCTTTCTTT.

This clonotype was detected many times. This chain uses TRBV20-1 with TRBJ2-3; 9 bases line up with TRBD2. V lost 6 bases and J lost 0; bases outside the gene matches: 13. The V gene's germline CDR1 is DFQATT and CDR2 SNEGSKA (reference sequence). This CDR3 region has 17 residues. CDR3 sequence reads: CSAGIAGATSSTDTQYF. CDR3 nucleotide sequence: TGCAGTGCCGGCATAGCGGGGGCAACCTCTAGCACAGATACGCAGTATTTT.

Of note for this clonotype: This may be a read error: a much more frequent sequence differs by one nucleotide. The chain recombines TRBV5-6 with TRBJ1-1, with 7 bases fitting TRBD1. The CDR3 runs to 13 residues. Per germline, CDR1 SGHDT and CDR2 YYEEEE. Trimming at V came to 7 bases and at J to 4 bases, leaving 7 bases not matched to a gene. CDR3 nucleotides: TGTGCCAGCGCCGGACAGGCTCGCACTGAAGCTTTCTTT. It translates to CASAGQARTEAFF. The entire variable domain, with the rest obtained from reference TRBV5-6 and TRBJ1-1, is as follows: DAGVTQSPTHLIKTRGQQVTLRCSPKSGHDTVSWYQQALGQGPQFIFQYYEEEERQRGNFPDRFSGHQFPNYSSELNVNALLLGDSALYLCASAGQARTEAFFGQGTRLTVV.

Regarding this clonotype: Being one base from a much bigger clone, this may be a read error. Since the CDR3 does not end with the conserved phenylalanine or tryptophan, this likely comes from a read error. The V and J genes are TRBV20-1 and TRBJ2-3, with 8 nucleotides matching TRBD1. V trimming: 3 bases; J trimming: 0 bases; junction bases outside the gene matches: 2. CDR3 length: 14 residues. Germline V gene lookup returns CDR1 DFQATT and CDR2 SNEGSKA (reference sequence). CDR3 sequence (DNA): TGCAGTGCTAGCCGGGACAGGAGCACAGATACGCAGTATATT. Its translation is CSASRDRSTDTQYI.

This clonotype appeared many times. The V gene is TRBV20-1, the J gene TRBJ2-7, with 11 bases matching TRBD2. Germline loops: CDR1 DFQATT, CDR2 SNEGSKA (reference sequence). The CDR3 is 14 residues long. V was clipped by 6 bases and J by 6 bases; unmatched bases: 10. The CDR3 here is CSANLAGGLTEQYF. The CDR3 coding sequence is TGCAGTGCAAATCTAGCGGGAGGACTAACCGAGCAGTACTTC.

This clonotype was recorded at least ten times. This chain connects TRBV7-9 to TRBJ2-5; 10 bases agree with TRBD1. This CDR3 has 17 residues. Germline-derived CDR1 and CDR2 are SEHNR and FQNEAQ (reference sequence). V was pared by 5 bases and J by 5 bases, with 14 bases of the junction left unmatched. In nucleotides, the CDR3 is TGTGCCAGCAGCGGGATTCAAGGGACAGGGGCTTGGGAGACCCAGTACTTC. Amino acids: CASSGIQGTGAWETQYF.

In this sample, this clonotype turned up many times. The rearrangement uses TRBV6-5 and TRBJ1-6; tentative D call: TRBD1 (5 bases). The CDR3 is made up of 14 amino acids. V lost 2 bases and J lost 6, with 8 bases in between. Germline CDR1 and CDR2: MNHEY and SVGAGI. CDR3 in amino acids: CASSYRGRNSPLHF. The CDR3 DNA is TGTGCCAGCAGTTACAGGGGTCGTAATTCACCCCTCCACTTT.

This clonotype was recorded at least ten times. CDR3 residues: CASSLSGFPYSGANVLTF. The DNA of the CDR3 is TGTGCCAGCAGTTTATCAGGGTTCCCGTACTCTGGGGCCAACGTCCTGACTTTC. This chain links TRBV27 with TRBJ2-6; D is undetermined. This CDR3 region has 18 residues. Trimming removed 0 bases at V and 0 bases at J, with 12 bases between. Germline lookup yields CDR1 MNHEY and CDR2 SMNVEV (reference sequence).

This chain uses TRBV23-1 with TRBJ1-5; D remains ambiguous. TRBV23-1 is an ORF; its function is uncertain. Trimming cost V 3 bases and J 2 bases, with 11 bases left between them. This CDR3 spans 15 amino acids. CDR3 nucleotide sequence: TGCGCCAGCAGTCACTTAGACACGTGCAATCAGCCCCAGCATTTT. It specifies CASSHLDTCNQPQHF.

This clonotype was seen ten or more times. The chain has TRBV2 and TRBJ2-2, with unresolved D. CDR3 length: 11 amino acids. Per germline, CDR1 SNHLY and CDR2 FYNNEI. Trimming removed 6 bases at V and 6 bases at J, with 5 bases between. CDR3 protein: CASRESGELFF. CDR3 DNA: TGTGCCAGCAGAGAATCCGGGGAGCTGTTTTTT.

This clonotype showed up just a few times. This sequence joins TRBV4-1 and TRBJ2-3, with 9 bases aligning to TRBD2. CDR1 and CDR2 from the germline V gene are MGHRA and YSYEKL. J was trimmed by 3 bases and V by 0 bases; bases with no gene match: 10. The CDR3 totals 18 residues. The CDR3: CASSQDPPPLAGTDTQYF. For the CDR3, the DNA is TGCGCCAGCAGCCAAGATCCCCCCCCTCTAGCGGGAACAGATACGCAGTATTTT.

This clonotype was recorded at least ten times. The chain combines TRBV4-3 with TRBJ1-2; D not resolved. CDR3 size: 14 residues. Per germline, CDR1 LGHNA and CDR2 YSLEER. V shed 2 bases and J shed 3 bases, with 10 bases lying between them. CDR3 in amino acids: CASSQLSRDYGYTF. Written as DNA, the CDR3 is TGCGCCAGCAGCCAACTGTCCCGGGACTATGGCTACACCTTC.

The table lists this clonotype with a few counts. The chain recombines TRBV6-5 with TRBJ1-6; no clear D gene. Per the germline V gene, CDR1 is MNHEY and CDR2 is SVGAGI. The V end lost 2 bases, the J end lost 6 bases, and 8 bases lay between the germline ends. The CDR3 is 14 amino acids. CDR3 sequence (DNA): TGTGCCAGCAGTTACGTCAGTCCTAATTCACCCCTCCACTTT. Translating gives CASSYVSPNSPLHF.

V is TRBV30 and J is TRBJ2-1, with 10 bases aligning to TRBD2. The CDR3 contains 13 residues. Germline lookup yields CDR1 GTSNPN and CDR2 SVGIG (reference sequence). V lost 5 bases and J lost 3; bases outside the gene matches: 1. CDR3 nucleotide sequence: TGTGCCTGGGGACTAGCGGACTACAATGAGCAGTTCTTC. Translating it yields CAWGLADYNEQFF.

This clonotype was observed at least ten times. The CDR3 reads CSAQRWGENTEAFF. The CDR3 DNA reads TGCAGTGCTCAGAGATGGGGTGAGAACACTGAAGCTTTCTTT. The gene calls are TRBV20-1 and TRBJ1-1; D ambiguous. V dropped 5 bases and J dropped 1 base, with 14 bases sitting between them. CDR1 and CDR2 (germline): DFQATT, SNEGSKA (reference sequence). This CDR3 spans 14 amino acids.

This clonotype has ten or more counts. The rearrangement joins TRBV12-3 or TRBV12-4 to TRBJ2-5; D may correspond to TRBD1 or TRBD2 (6 bases each). The CDR3 totals 14 residues. Trimming removed 5 bases at V and 4 bases at J, with 14 bases between. The CDR3 spells CASSPPGGPETQYF. The CDR3 DNA reads TGTGCCAGCAGTCCGCCCGGGGGCCCAGAGACCCAGTACTTC.

This clonotype was observed many times. V is TRBV19 and J is TRBJ2-1, with 13 bases identical to TRBD2. Germline values: CDR1 LNHDA, CDR2 SQIVND (reference sequence). The V gene end was trimmed by 9 bases and the J gene end by 6 bases; junction bases not matched to a gene: 14. This CDR3 spans 17 amino acids. This CDR3 is CARRFLGLAGVPNEQFF. CDR3 nucleotide sequence: TGTGCCAGGCGATTCCTAGGACTAGCGGGAGTCCCCAATGAGCAGTTCTTC.

The rearrangement links TRBV7-9 to TRBJ1-2; the match to TRBD1 covers 11 bases. Germline V gives CDR1 SEHNR, CDR2 FQNEAQ (reference sequence). The CDR3 consists of 14 residues. The junction had 7 bases not matched to a gene; V was cut back by 5 bases and J by 8 bases. CDR3 coding DNA: TGTGCCAGCAGCGCAGGACAGGGGGCTGTCGGCTACACCTTC. It codes for CASSAGQGAVGYTF.

For this clonotype: A much larger clone is a single base away; this may be a read error. This chain uses TRBV6-1 with TRBJ1-1; the D is unclear. The CDR3 runs to 15 residues. V was cut by 8 bases and J by 1 base, with 17 bases left in between. Germline V gene sequence: CDR1 MNHNS, CDR2 SASEGT. The CDR3 nucleotides read TGTGCCAGCGGTACCCCGGGAAGCAAGAACACTGAAGCTTTCTTT. Protein sequence: CASGTPGSKNTEAFF.

Many counts were recorded for this clonotype. This sequence joins TRBV12-3 or TRBV12-4 and TRBJ1-4; maybe TRBD1 (5 bases). The CDR3 covers 14 residues. V was shortened by 7 bases and J by 3 bases, with 12 bases between the two germline ends. The CDR3 region has the DNA TGTGCCAGCACCCTGCGGGGGGCTAATGAAAAACTGTTTTTT. Amino acid sequence: CASTLRGANEKLFF.